This T cell receptor (beta chain) was recovered during a study of cytomegalovirus exposure and HLA in healthy donors. Germline-derived CDR1 and CDR2 are LNHDA and SQIVND (reference sequence). The length of the CDR3 is 17 residues. V lost 1 base and J 0 bases, leaving 13 bases between the germline ends. Primers included in the PCR were 60 Vbeta and 13 Jbeta primers. Measured with immunoSEQ multiplex PCR; TCRdb has only the in-frame clones, and not every one. The sample comprises around 140,000 clones, over 60% of which are singletons, and approximately 0.9% rests with the top ten. To note about this clone: Its specificity is not known.

Donors showed nominal health when sampled, although they likely had unrecorded immune exposures. Findings and caveats of the study: TCR beta V- and J-gene trimming was later associated with a missense DCLRE1C variant. Within an earlier analysis, most TCR beta V segments proved productive either about 90% or about 30% of the time.

The chain recombines TRBV19 with TRBJ1-3; tentative D call: TRBD1 (5 bases). This clonotype was sampled from a woman aged 60 to 75 in good health and CMV-seronegative. Material for sequencing was PBMCs. The CDR3 sequence: CASSIARGSRSGNTIYF. DNA for the CDR3: TGTGCCAGTAGTATAGCGCGGGGCAGCCGCTCTGGAAACACCATATATTTT.